The 19 T cell receptor beta chains below all came from one sample that was sequenced in a study of CD8+CD57+ T cells in acquired aplastic anemia. Researchers used genomic DNA as the template to profile TCR beta VDJ and CDR3. TCRdb reprocessed the reads via MiXCR and lists one record per CDR3 protein. In the table there are 180,000 or so distinct CDR3 sequences, roughly 48% of which are singletons. Patients included in sequencing had previously demonstrated CD8+CD57+ cell expansion by flow cytometry. The source material was sorted CD4+, CD8+, or CD8+CD57+ T cells (not recorded which) from PBMCs. These TCRs come from a human donor with aplastic anemia.

This clonotype was picked up many times. This clone may be a read error of a much larger clone one base away. This chain connects TRBV7-9 to TRBJ2-3; D is unclear. The CDR3 has 13 residues. Germline lookup yields CDR1 SEHNR and CDR2 FQNEAQ (reference sequence). The CDR3 is CVSSFGNTDTQYF. The CDR3, as DNA: TGTGTCAGCAGCTTTGGCAACACAGATACGCAGTATTTT. The complete variable domain, with remaining parts taken from reference TRBV7-9 and TRBJ2-3, reads DTGVSQNPRHKITKRGQNVTFRCDPISEHNRLYWYRQTLGQGPEFLTYFQNEAQLEKSRLLSDRFSAERPKGSFSTLEIQRTEQGDSAMYLCVSSFGNTDTQYFGPGTRLTVL.

The V and J genes are TRBV12-5 and TRBJ2-7; no reliable D call. Germline CDR1 and CDR2: LGHNT and FRNRAP. The CDR3 is 15 amino acids. V lost 4 bases and J lost 8, with 21 bases in between. CDR3 nucleotides: TGTGCTAGTGGTTCACTCCGACTGGGATTAGGGAAGCAGTACTTC. This codes for CASGSLRLGLGKQYF.

The CDR3 DNA is TGTGCCAGCACGGTTCTCAATGAGCAGTTCTTC. Translated: CASTVLNEQFF. The chain has TRBV13 and TRBJ2-1; D remains unclear. This CDR3 is 11 amino acids long. CDR1 PRHDT and CDR2 FYEKMQ come from the germline V gene (reference sequence). The V gene lost 7 bases and the J gene lost 6 bases, with 7 bases spanning the gap.

V usage is TRBV5-1 and J usage is TRBJ2-3; D not certain. The V and J ends lost 0 bases and 2 bases respectively, with 10 bases between them. This CDR3 is built from 15 residues. From germline, CDR1 is SGHRS and CDR2 YFSETQ. The CDR3 region has the DNA TGCGCCAGCAGCTTGGCGGAGTTAACCACAGATACGCAGTATTTT. The encoded protein is CASSLAELTTDTQYF. Variable domain in full (rest from reference TRBV5-1 and TRBJ2-3): KAGVTQTPRYLIKTRGQQVTLSCSPISGHRSVSWYQQTPGQGLQFLFEYFSETQRNKGNFPGRFSGRQFSNSRSEMNVSTLELGDSALYLCASSLAELTTDTQYFGPGTRLTVL.

The chain has TRBV10-2 and TRBJ1-2, with D uncertain. The CDR3 covers 10 residues. Germline V gives CDR1 WSHSY, CDR2 SAAADI. V was shortened by 8 bases and J by 8 bases, with 9 bases between the two germline ends. The CDR3 protein is CASGGGGYTF. In DNA, the CDR3 is TGCGCCAGCGGCGGAGGGGGCTACACCTTC.

This clonotype was seen only once. The J gene is TRBJ1-6, the V gene TRBV9; TRBD1 matches at 7 bases. The V and J ends lost 1 base and 9 bases, in that order; junction bases with no gene match: 4. The germline V gene has CDR1 SGDLS and CDR2 YYNGEE. This CDR3 comprises 14 residues. DNA of the CDR3: TGTGCCAGCAGCGTAAAGGGGGCGGGTTCACCCCTCCACTTT. Its translation: CASSVKGAGSPLHF.

The table lists this clonotype with many counts. This rearrangement joins TRBV19 to TRBJ2-7, with D possibly TRBD2 on 5 matching bases. Trimming took off 3 bases at V and 2 bases at J, with 14 bases between the two ends. The CDR3 runs 15 residues. Looked up from germline, CDR1 is LNHDA and CDR2 is SQIVND (reference sequence). DNA of the CDR3: TGTGCCAGTAGTATGTCCGCGGGCCGGGCCTACGAGCAGTACTTC. Its protein product is CASSMSAGRAYEQYF.

This sequence joins TRBV5-1 and TRBJ1-5; possible D gene TRBD1, 6 bases. V was trimmed by 2 bases and J by 6 bases, leaving 9 bases between them. The CDR3 loop spans 13 amino acids. Germline V lookup: CDR1 SGHRS, CDR2 YFSETQ. CDR3 nucleotide sequence: TGCGCCAGCAGCTTCGGGGGCGGTCAGCCCCAGCATTTT. Protein sequence: CASSFGGGQPQHF.

The table lists this clonotype with many counts. The genes are TRBV7-9 and TRBJ2-4; maybe TRBD2 (7 bases). This CDR3 is 15 amino acids long. Looked up from germline, CDR1 is SEHNR and CDR2 is FQNEAQ (reference sequence). V lost 5 bases, J lost 3 bases, and 14 bases lay in between. In DNA, the CDR3 is TGTGCCAGCAGCCAGCGGGGAGGGGGCAAAAACATTCAGTACTTC. Amino acid sequence: CASSQRGGGKNIQYF.

Ten or more counts support this clonotype. This chain's CDR3 is CASSLDNNSPLHF. The CDR3 DNA is TGCGCCAGCAGCCTGGACAATAATTCACCCCTCCACTTT. The chain joins TRBV4-3 to TRBJ1-6; D perhaps matches TRBD1 (5 bases). The CDR3 is 13 residues long. V was shortened by 4 bases and J by 5 bases, with 6 bases between the two germline ends. Per the germline V gene, CDR1 is LGHNA and CDR2 is YSLEER.

The rearrangement links TRBV10-3 to TRBJ1-3; a weak D match, TRBD1 (6 bases). The CDR3 is made up of 14 amino acids. Trimming left V 4 bases short and J 4 bases short, with 11 bases between. Germline lookup yields CDR1 ENHRY and CDR2 SYGVKD. CDR3 in amino acids: CAISGAGTGNTIYF. CDR3 DNA: TGTGCCATCAGTGGGGCCGGGACAGGAAACACCATATATTTT.

The rearrangement joins TRBV7-9 to TRBJ1-6; D is unclear. The V gene's germline CDR1 is SEHNR and CDR2 FQNEAQ (reference sequence). The CDR3 spans 12 residues. Trimming cost V 5 bases and J 18 bases, with 17 bases left between them. CDR3 sequence (DNA): TGTGCCAGCAGCGCGGACCCATCCTCATCCCACTTT. Its translation is CASSADPSSSHF.

Comment on this clonotype: A read error may account for a junction end that differs from germline. This chain connects TRBV5-1 to TRBJ1-4; perhaps TRBD1 as D (6 bases). The CDR3 totals 15 residues. Germline V CDR1 and CDR2: SGHRS, YFSETQ. This CDR3 is CASSSAGPRGEKLVF. In DNA form, the CDR3 reads TGCGCCAGCAGCAGCGCGGGGCCCAGGGGCGAAAAACTGGTTTTT.

The chain joins TRBV24-1 to TRBJ2-6; D could derive from TRBD1 or TRBD2 (5 bases each). V lost 5 bases to trimming and J lost 15 bases, with 28 bases between them. CDR1 KGHDR and CDR2 SFDVKD come from the germline V gene. The CDR3 spans 17 residues. CDR3 sequence reads: CATSGGQGPSGANPLTF. The CDR3 nucleotides are TGTGCCACCAGTGGGGGCCAGGGACCCTCTGGGGCCAACCCCCTGACTTTC.

The chain joins TRBV24-1 to TRBJ2-2; 7 bases align to TRBD1. The CDR3 spans 14 residues. CDR1 and CDR2 from the germline V gene are KGHDR and SFDVKD. V shed 4 bases, J shed 5 bases, and the junction held 3 bases outside the gene matches. In DNA form, the CDR3 reads TGTGCCACCAGTGACTTGACAGGGACCGGGGAGCTGTTTTTT. Amino acids: CATSDLTGTGELFF.

This clonotype was found a few times. The chain joins TRBV2 to TRBJ1-6, with D tentatively TRBD1 (5 bases). Looked up from germline, CDR1 is SNHLY and CDR2 is FYNNEI. Trimming shortened V by 8 bases and J by 10 bases, and 9 bases separated the two germline ends. The CDR3 extends over 11 amino acids. The CDR3 sequence: CASEGRSPLHF. The CDR3 DNA reads TGTGCCAGCGAGGGACGATCACCCCTCCACTTT.

J is TRBJ1-1 and V is TRBV11-2; TRBD1 matches 10 bases. Germline trimming cut 0 bases from V and 3 bases from J; bases unmatched to any gene: 4. This CDR3 contains 16 residues. In germline, CDR1 is SGHAT, CDR2 FQNNGV. CDR3 region: CASSLDPGQGYTEAFF. The CDR3 bases are TGTGCCAGCAGCTTAGATCCGGGACAGGGGTACACTGAAGCTTTCTTT.

This clonotype occurred many times. The chain joins TRBV7-2 to TRBJ2-7; 7 bases match TRBD2. The germline V gene has CDR1 SGHTA and CDR2 FQGNSA. Trimming at V came to 5 bases and at J to 0 bases, leaving 7 bases not matched to a gene. The CDR3 contains 15 residues. The CDR3 nucleotides are TGTGCCAGCAGCCCAGCGGGGTTAAGCTCCTACGAGCAGTACTTC. This translates into CASSPAGLSSYEQYF.

This clonotype was counted ten times or more. The rearrangement links TRBV6-5 to TRBJ1-3; 8 bases are a match to TRBD1. The CDR3 loop spans 15 amino acids. V lost 4 bases to trimming and J lost 2 bases; unmatched junction nucleotides: 4. CDR1 is MNHEY, CDR2 SVGAGI, per germline. The DNA of the CDR3 is TGTGCCAGCAGTTCGACAGGGGTAGCTGGAAACACCATATATTTT. Translation gives CASSSTGVAGNTIYF.